Each of the 21 T cell receptor beta chains below was sequenced from the same sample in a study of shared clonotypes between healthy human individuals. Sequenced by immunoSEQ multiplex PCR; TCRdb stores in-frame clones only, minus some. The repertoire holds around 600,000 clones, approximately 97% seen once, with around 0.058% in the top ten. The sequenced sample was naive CD4+ T cells sorted from blood. The subset: CD45RA+ positively selected. The receptor source for this set is a woman in her thirties in good health.

The chain combines TRBV6-5 with TRBJ1-3; tentative D call: TRBD1 (5 bases). The length of the CDR3 is 16 residues. Germline V gives CDR1 MNHEY, CDR2 SVGAGI. V was cut by 2 bases and J by 3 bases, with 14 bases left in between. CDR3 nucleotide sequence: TGTGCCAGCAGTTACCTCGCAGGGTCGTATGGAAACACCATATATTTT. As protein: CASSYLAGSYGNTIYF.

The chain has TRBV4-2 and TRBJ2-7; 7 bases align to TRBD1. CDR3 length: 15 amino acids. Looked up from germline, CDR1 is LGHNA and CDR2 is YNFKEQ. Trimming at V came to 0 bases and at J to 3 bases, leaving 5 bases not matched to a gene. CDR3 sequence: CASSQDLDRFYEQYF. The CDR3 bases are TGTGCCAGCAGCCAAGATTTGGACAGGTTCTACGAGCAGTACTTC.

V and J are TRBV7-2 and TRBJ2-1; 7 bases align to TRBD2. The germline gives CDR1 SGHTA, CDR2 FQGNSA. Unmatched junction bases numbered 10, after V lost 1 base and J lost 7 bases. The CDR3 contains 16 residues. CDR3 nucleotides: TGTGCCAGCAGCTTAGTATCTGCGGGAGTAGGGAATGAGCAGTTCTTC. Its protein product is CASSLVSAGVGNEQFF. Variable domain in full (rest from reference TRBV7-2 and TRBJ2-1): GAGVSQSPSNKVTEKGKDVELRCDPISGHTALYWYRQSLGQGLEFLIYFQGNSAPDKSGLPSDRFSAERTGGSVSTLTIQRTQQEDSAVYLCASSLVSAGVGNEQFFGPGTRLTVL.

The rearrangement uses TRBV15 and TRBJ1-5; D is uncertain. The CDR3 consists of 14 residues. Per germline, CDR1 LNHNV and CDR2 YYDKDF (reference sequence). V lost 0 bases and J lost 5, with 8 bases in between. The CDR3 here is CATSRDKGYQPQHF. The DNA for the CDR3 is TGTGCCACCAGCAGAGACAAGGGCTATCAGCCCCAGCATTTT.

This clone appeared once. The gene calls are TRBV28 and TRBJ2-4; 7 bases are shared with TRBD2. Germline V gene sequence: CDR1 MDHEN, CDR2 SYDVKM. V shed 1 base, J shed 1 base, and the junction held 7 bases outside the gene matches. The CDR3 loop spans 17 amino acids. Here the CDR3 DNA reads TGTGCCAGCAGTTTATCCCCGCGGGAGCGGGCCAAAAACATTCAGTACTTC. This sequence encodes CASSLSPRERAKNIQYF.

CDR3 sequence (DNA): TGTGCCAGCAGTGATGCACAGGCGGGGGGTTCTGGAAACACCATATATTTT. This gives the protein CASSDAQAGGSGNTIYF. The V call is TRBV28, the J call TRBJ1-3, with a weak D call TRBD1 (5 bases). Germline assignment: CDR1 MDHEN and CDR2 SYDVKM. V was pared by 5 bases and J by 1 base, with 18 bases between. The CDR3 has 17 residues.

V is TRBV18 and J is TRBJ1-3; maybe TRBD1 (5 bases). There are 15 residues in the CDR3. Germline CDR1 reads KGHSH; CDR2 reads LQKENI. V lost 3 bases to trimming and J lost 0 bases, with 9 bases between them. The CDR3: CASSPTDDSGNTIYF. The CDR3, as DNA: TGTGCCAGCTCACCGACAGATGACTCTGGAAACACCATATATTTT.

The chain carries TRBV18 and TRBJ2-6; D might be TRBD2 (6 bases). Germline V gene lookup returns CDR1 KGHSH and CDR2 LQKENI. Deletions cut 1 base from V and 0 bases from J, with 7 bases between. The CDR3 contains 16 residues. This CDR3 reads CASSPRGDSGANVLTF. The CDR3, as DNA: TGTGCCAGCTCACCACGGGGGGACTCTGGGGCCAACGTCCTGACTTTC.

The chain couples TRBV5-1 to TRBJ2-1, with 9 bases lining up with TRBD1. CDR1 and CDR2 from the germline V gene are SGHRS and YFSETQ. The CDR3 extends over 15 amino acids. Trimming removed 4 bases from V and 2 bases from J; junction bases left unmatched: 4. The CDR3 region is CASSRGQGTYNEQFF. The DNA of the CDR3 is TGCGCCAGCAGCCGCGGACAGGGGACCTACAATGAGCAGTTCTTC. Full variable domain (missing parts from reference TRBV5-1 and TRBJ2-1): KAGVTQTPRYLIKTRGQQVTLSCSPISGHRSVSWYQQTPGQGLQFLFEYFSETQRNKGNFPGRFSGRQFSNSRSEMNVSTLELGDSALYLCASSRGQGTYNEQFFGPGTRLTVL.

The V call is TRBV27, the J call TRBJ2-5; TRBD2 matches 12 bases. Germline V CDR1 and CDR2: MNHEY, SMNVEV (reference sequence). The CDR3 loop spans 17 amino acids. V lost 2 bases and J lost 6; bases outside the gene matches: 10. This chain's CDR3 is CASSLLAGGFDPQTQYF. For the CDR3, the DNA is TGTGCCAGCAGTTTACTAGCGGGAGGGTTTGACCCTCAGACCCAGTACTTC.

The J gene is TRBJ1-1, the V gene TRBV7-9, with D uncertain. The V gene lost 5 bases and the J gene lost 7 bases, with 11 bases spanning the gap. This CDR3 has 12 amino acids. Germline V CDR1 and CDR2: SEHNR, FQNEAQ (reference sequence). CDR3 protein: CASSPKVYEAFF. In DNA form, the CDR3 reads TGTGCCAGCAGCCCTAAGGTATATGAAGCTTTCTTT.

The chain recombines TRBV5-1 with TRBJ1-3; D call uncertain. V was pared by 2 bases and J by 0 bases, with 18 bases between. There are 18 residues in the CDR3. Looked up from germline, CDR1 is SGHRS and CDR2 is YFSETQ. In DNA, the CDR3 is TGCGCCAGCAGCTTTGAAGCCAGTTCCCCAACCTCTGGAAACACCATATATTTT. Its translation: CASSFEASSPTSGNTIYF.

The V call is TRBV10-1, the J call TRBJ2-7; D ambiguous. Trimming pared 2 bases from V and 2 bases from J, leaving 1 base between. Germline V gene sequence: CDR1 WNHNN, CDR2 SYGVQD (reference sequence). The CDR3 runs 11 residues. The CDR3 sequence is CASSETYEQYF. The CDR3 nucleotides read TGCGCCAGCAGTGAGACCTACGAGCAGTACTTC.

The genes are TRBV10-3 and TRBJ1-1, with D perhaps TRBD1 (5 bases). The CDR3 runs 14 residues. The germline V and J ends were trimmed by 4 bases and 5 bases, with 14 bases remaining between them. Germline loops: CDR1 ENHRY, CDR2 SYGVKD. The CDR3 DNA sequence: TGTGCCATCAGTGGGGGGTCAGCCTTTACTGAAGCTTTCTTT. Translated, it gives CAISGGSAFTEAFF.

The chain uses TRBV7-9 and TRBJ1-4; perhaps TRBD1 as D (6 bases). Trimming removed 5 bases at V and 5 bases at J, with 12 bases between. The CDR3 runs 14 residues. Germline assignment: CDR1 SEHNR and CDR2 FQNEAQ (reference sequence). CDR3 bases: TGTGCCAGCAGCGTCGACAGGAAAAATGAAAAACTGTTTTTT. This encodes CASSVDRKNEKLFF.

The table lists this clone with a count of one. The V and J genes are TRBV18 and TRBJ2-5; 9 positions match TRBD2. With the DNA end fitting TRBJ2-7 better, the J assignment may be wrong. The CDR3 contains 16 residues. Germline CDR1 reads KGHSH; CDR2 reads LQKENI. CDR3: CASSPLPASGTDEQYF. In DNA, the CDR3 is TGTGCCAGCTCACCACTCCCTGCTAGCGGGACCGACGAGCAGTACTTC.

The rearrangement uses TRBV7-2 and TRBJ1-5; a possible D gene is TRBD1 (6 bases). V was clipped by 2 bases and J by 2 bases, with 13 bases between them. Germline V gene sequence: CDR1 SGHTA, CDR2 FQGNSA. This CDR3 is built from 16 residues. DNA of the CDR3: TGTGCCAGCAGCTTACGGGGGGCGGGAGGCAATCAGCCCCAGCATTTT. This codes for CASSLRGAGGNQPQHF. The whole variable domain, filled in from reference TRBV7-2 and TRBJ1-5, reads GAGVSQSPSNKVTEKGKDVELRCDPISGHTALYWYRQSLGQGLEFLIYFQGNSAPDKSGLPSDRFSAERTGGSVSTLTIQRTQQEDSAVYLCASSLRGAGGNQPQHFGDGTRLSIL.

This chain links TRBV28 with TRBJ1-2; D gene uncertain. CDR3 length: 15 amino acids. V shed 2 bases and J shed 7 bases, with 17 bases lying between them. The germline gives CDR1 MDHEN, CDR2 SYDVKM. CDR3 sequence reads: CASSLISTGISGYTF. CDR3 bases: TGTGCCAGCAGTTTAATTAGTACGGGCATCAGTGGCTACACCTTC.

In DNA form, the CDR3 reads TGTGCCTGGAGTGGGGGGAGGGACCACAATGAGCAGTTCTTC. It codes for CAWSGGRDHNEQFF. The chain recombines TRBV30 with TRBJ2-1; TRBD2 matches 7 bases. The CDR3 is 14 amino acids. Germline values: CDR1 GTSNPN, CDR2 SVGIG (reference sequence). Trimming at V came to 1 base and at J to 5 bases, leaving 5 bases not matched to a gene.

This clone has a single count. V is TRBV4-2 and J is TRBJ2-1; TRBD2 matches at 12 bases. Unmatched junction bases numbered 4, after V lost 1 base and J lost 6 bases. The CDR3 sequence is 16 residues long. The germline gives CDR1 LGHNA, CDR2 YNFKEQ. CDR3 nucleotide sequence: TGTGCCAGCAGCCAAGGGACTAGCGGGAAGGTCAATGAGCAGTTCTTC. This encodes CASSQGTSGKVNEQFF.

This chain connects TRBV5-1 to TRBJ2-1; 8 bases fit TRBD2. V shed 1 base, J shed 8 bases, and the junction held 8 bases outside the gene matches. This CDR3 comprises 15 residues. CDR1 and CDR2 (germline): SGHRS, YFSETQ. The CDR3 sequence: CASSLISGALDEQFF. CDR3 DNA sequence: TGCGCCAGCAGCTTGATTAGCGGGGCACTAGATGAGCAGTTCTTC.